The present entry profiles one TCR beta chain with its context. Its target is not known. The data are from a study of response to subunit inactivated influenza vaccine. Study outcomes and limitations: Authors proposed each seasonal influenza vaccination draws in few new T cells.

Each CDR3 protein is one row after TCRdb ran MiXCR on the RT-PCR reads. The table shows hundreds of thousands of distinct CDR3 sequences, with 25% occurring only once. The TCR originated in a man in his fifties who received an inactivated influenza vaccine. This specimen was CD4+ T cells sorted from PBMCs, taken about 5 days after vaccination.

The chain's CDR3 is CASSPTGPLTDTQYF. CDR3 nucleotides: TGTGCCAGCAGCCCCACGGGTCCCCTTACAGATACGCAGTATTTT. V gene TRBV9 combines with J gene TRBJ2-3, with D hard to call. Germline values: CDR1 SGDLS, CDR2 YYNGEE. This CDR3 spans 15 amino acids. Trimming took 4 bases from V and 3 from J, leaving 15 bases between them.